This T cell receptor beta chain appears in the sequencing data of a study of blood T cell repertoires in COVID-19. The overall study: Whether acute or convalescent, the COVID-19 samples came from the United States, Italy and Spain. The cDNA or gDNA used as material had been derived from T cells, B-cell-depleted T cells, or PBMCs.

Original analysis: Estimation of nucleated cell counts was performed using reference gene primer amplification. The assay was immunoSEQ multiplex PCR, and TCRdb's table has in-frame clones only and misses some. V, J and clone size were drawn from that table, and D and trimming were deduced from the DNA. In the table there are fewer than 180,000 clones, 80% to 90% of which are singletons. This clone was recorded at least ten times. CDR1 is SGHNT and CDR2 is YYREEE in the germline V gene (reference sequence). This CDR3 is built from 17 residues. The V and J ends lost 4 bases and 5 bases, in that order; junction bases with no gene match: 11.

The TCR comes from a man in his 70s with acute or convalescent COVID-19. The chain recombines TRBV5-4 with TRBJ2-7; 14 nucleotides line up with TRBD2. The sequenced sample consisted of peripheral blood. CDR3 in amino acids: CASSTFGLAGGRNEQYF. As DNA, the CDR3 is TGTGCCAGCAGCACCTTCGGACTAGCGGGAGGACGGAACGAGCAGTACTTC. Full variable domain (missing parts from reference TRBV5-4 and TRBJ2-7): ETGVTQSPTHLIKTRGQQVTLRCSSQSGHNTVSWYQQALGQGPQFIFQYYREEENGRGNFPPRFSGLQFPNYSSELNVNALELDDSALYLCASSTFGLAGGRNEQYFGPGTRLTVT.